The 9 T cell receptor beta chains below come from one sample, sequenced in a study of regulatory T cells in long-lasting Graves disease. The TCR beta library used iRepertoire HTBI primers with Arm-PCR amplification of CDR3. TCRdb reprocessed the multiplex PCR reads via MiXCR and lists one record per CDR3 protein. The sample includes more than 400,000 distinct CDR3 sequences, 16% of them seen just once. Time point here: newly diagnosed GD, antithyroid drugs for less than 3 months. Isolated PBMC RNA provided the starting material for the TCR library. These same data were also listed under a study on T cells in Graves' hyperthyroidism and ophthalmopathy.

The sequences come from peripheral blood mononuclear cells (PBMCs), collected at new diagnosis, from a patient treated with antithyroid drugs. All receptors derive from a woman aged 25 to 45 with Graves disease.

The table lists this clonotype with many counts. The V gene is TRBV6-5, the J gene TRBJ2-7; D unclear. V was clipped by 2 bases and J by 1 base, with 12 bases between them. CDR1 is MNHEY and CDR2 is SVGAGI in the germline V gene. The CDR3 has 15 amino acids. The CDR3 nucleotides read TGTGCCAGCAGTTACGAGCAAACATCGTCCTACGAGCAGTACTTC. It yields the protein CASSYEQTSSYEQYF.

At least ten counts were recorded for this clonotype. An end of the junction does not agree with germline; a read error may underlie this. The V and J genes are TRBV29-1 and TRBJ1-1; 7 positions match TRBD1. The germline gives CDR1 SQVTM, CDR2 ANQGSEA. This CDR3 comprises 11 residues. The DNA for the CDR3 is TGCAGCGTCGAAGACAGGGTAAAGGCTTTCTTT. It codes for CSVEDRVKAFF.

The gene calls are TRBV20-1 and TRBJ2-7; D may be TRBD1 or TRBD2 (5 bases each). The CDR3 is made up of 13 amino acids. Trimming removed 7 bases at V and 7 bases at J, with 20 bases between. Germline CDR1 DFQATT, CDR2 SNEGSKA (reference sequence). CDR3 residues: CSGLRDPAGEQYF. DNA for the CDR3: TGCAGTGGCCTCCGGGACCCTGCTGGGGAGCAGTACTTC.

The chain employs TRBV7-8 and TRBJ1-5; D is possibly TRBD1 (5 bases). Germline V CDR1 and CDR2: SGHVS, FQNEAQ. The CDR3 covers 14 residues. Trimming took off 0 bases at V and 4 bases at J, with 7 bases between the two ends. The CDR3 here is CASSLAAGNQPQHF. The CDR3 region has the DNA TGTGCCAGCAGCTTAGCCGCAGGGAATCAGCCCCAGCATTTT.

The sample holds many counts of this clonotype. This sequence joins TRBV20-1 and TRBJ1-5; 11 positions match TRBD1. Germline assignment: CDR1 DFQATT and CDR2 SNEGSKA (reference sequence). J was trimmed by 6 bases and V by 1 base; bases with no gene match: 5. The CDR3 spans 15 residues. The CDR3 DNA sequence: TGCAGTGCTAGAGTCTCCGGGACAGGGGGTCAGCCCCAGCATTTT. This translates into CSARVSGTGGQPQHF.

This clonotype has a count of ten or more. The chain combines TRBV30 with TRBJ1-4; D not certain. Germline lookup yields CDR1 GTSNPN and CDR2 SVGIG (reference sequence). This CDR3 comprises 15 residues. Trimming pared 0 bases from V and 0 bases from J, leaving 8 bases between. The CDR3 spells CAWSVGTSTNEKLFF. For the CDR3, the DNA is TGTGCCTGGAGTGTAGGCACCTCAACTAATGAAAAACTGTTTTTT.

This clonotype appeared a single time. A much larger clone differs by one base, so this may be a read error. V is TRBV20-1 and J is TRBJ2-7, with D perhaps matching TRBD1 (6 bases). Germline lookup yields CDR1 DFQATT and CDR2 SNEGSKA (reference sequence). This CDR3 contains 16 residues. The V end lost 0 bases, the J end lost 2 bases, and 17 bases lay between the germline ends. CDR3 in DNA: TGCAGTGCTAGAGATCGGAGACAGGTTTCCACCTACGAGCAGTACTTC. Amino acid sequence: CSARDRRQVSTYEQYF.

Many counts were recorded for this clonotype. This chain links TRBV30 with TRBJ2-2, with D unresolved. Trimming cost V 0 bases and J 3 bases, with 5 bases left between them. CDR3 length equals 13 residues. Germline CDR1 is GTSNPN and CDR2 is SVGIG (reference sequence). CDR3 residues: CAWSVGYTGELFF. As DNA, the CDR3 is TGTGCCTGGAGTGTAGGTTACACCGGGGAGCTGTTTTTT.

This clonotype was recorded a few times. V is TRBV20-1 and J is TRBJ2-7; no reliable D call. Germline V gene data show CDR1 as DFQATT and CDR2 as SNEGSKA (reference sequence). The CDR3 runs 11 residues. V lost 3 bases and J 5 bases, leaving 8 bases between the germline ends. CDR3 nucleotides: TGCAGTGCTAGGTGGTCCCACGAGCAGTACTTC. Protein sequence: CSARWSHEQYF.